One and the same sample provided the 32 T cell receptor beta chains below, sequenced in a study of neurological immune-mediated disorders. TCRdb analysed the 5' RACE reads with MiXCR anew, one entry per CDR3 protein. The sample consists of some 60,000 distinct CDR3 sequences, approximately 4% of them appearing once. Sequencing input: PBMCs. The source is a woman aged 25 to 39 with multiple sclerosis.

This clonotype came up many times. One end of the junction is discordant with germline, which a read error may explain. This chain links TRBV7-9 with TRBJ1-5, with D possibly matching TRBD1 (5 bases). The CDR3 runs to 17 residues. The V gene's germline CDR1 is SEHNR and CDR2 FQNEAQ (reference sequence). CDR3 residues: CASSAGDGAENYQPQNF. The CDR3 bases are TGTGCCAGCAGCGCAGGCGACGGGGCAGAGAATTATCAGCCCCAGAATTTT.

This clonotype was counted a few times. Just one base apart from a much larger clone, this may be a read error. This CDR3 fails to terminate in the conserved phenylalanine or tryptophan, so it likely reflects a read error. This chain uses TRBV20-1 with TRBJ2-7; D might be TRBD2 (6 bases). The germline CDR1 and CDR2 sequences are DFQATT and SNEGSKA (reference sequence). The CDR3 runs 12 residues. V shed 1 base and J shed 5 bases, with 9 bases lying between them. The CDR3 reads CSARAGADEQYY. The CDR3 DNA follows: TGCAGTGCTAGAGCGGGAGCCGACGAGCAGTACTAC.

This clonotype showed up many times. This chain joins TRBV3-1 and TRBJ2-4, with 7 bases fitting TRBD2. Germline trimming cut 3 bases from V and 0 bases from J; bases unmatched to any gene: 5. The germline gives CDR1 LGHDT, CDR2 YNNKEL (reference sequence). This CDR3 region has 16 residues. The CDR3 sequence: CASSHWAGVAKNIQYF. CDR3 DNA: TGTGCCAGCAGCCACTGGGCGGGGGTAGCCAAAAACATTCAGTACTTC.

This clonotype was detected ten times or more. The J gene is TRBJ2-5, the V gene TRBV20-1, with TRBD2 matching 7 bases. Germline V CDR1 and CDR2: DFQATT, SNEGSKA (reference sequence). With 7 bases clipped from V and 2 bases from J, the junction kept 4 bases outside the gene matches. The length of the CDR3 is 12 residues. CDR3 bases: TGCAGTGACCAGGGACTACAAGAGACCCAGTACTTC. Its translation is CSDQGLQETQYF.

In this sample, this clonotype turned up many times. The rearrangement links TRBV5-1 to TRBJ1-6, with D uncertain. V dropped 4 bases and J dropped 8 bases, with 19 bases sitting between them. CDR3 length: 16 residues. Looked up from germline, CDR1 is SGHRS and CDR2 is YFSETQ. The CDR3 coding sequence is TGCGCCAGCAGCCCCTCGCCGGCCGTTGGGGATTCACCCCTCCACTTT. Translated, it gives CASSPSPAVGDSPLHF.

This clonotype came up many times. The chain is built from TRBV20-1 and TRBJ2-3; TRBD2 might be the D (5 bases). CDR3 length: 15 residues. From germline, CDR1 is DFQATT and CDR2 SNEGSKA (reference sequence). With 2 bases removed from V and 2 bases from J, the gap between germline ends came to 14 bases. DNA of the CDR3: TGCAGTGCTAGAAAGCTAGGACGGGACACAGATACGCAGTATTTT. Translated, it gives CSARKLGRDTDTQYF.

Many counts were recorded for this clonotype. This rearrangement joins TRBV12-3 or TRBV12-4 to TRBJ1-2; 7 positions agree with TRBD1. The CDR3 has 16 amino acids. V trimming: 4 bases; J trimming: 7 bases; junction bases outside the gene matches: 15. CDR3 in DNA: TGTGCCAGCAGTTCGGGCAGGACAGGCCGTCCTGGTGGCTACACCTTC. Translating it yields CASSSGRTGRPGGYTF.

This clonotype was counted at least ten times. The chain joins TRBV5-1 to TRBJ1-6; 9 bases fit TRBD1. Germline V gene data show CDR1 as SGHRS and CDR2 as YFSETQ. The CDR3 is made up of 15 amino acids. The ends lost 0 bases at V and 7 bases at J; junction bases unmatched: 2. This chain's CDR3 is CASSLVQGANSPLHF. CDR3 bases: TGCGCCAGCAGCTTGGTACAGGGGGCCAATTCACCCCTCCACTTT.

The genes are TRBV18 and TRBJ2-7, with TRBD2 matching 10 bases. V shed 2 bases and J 8 bases; nucleotides not matched to a gene: 9. The CDR3 length is 15 residues. The germline V gene encodes CDR1 KGHSH and CDR2 LQKENI. The CDR3 bases are TGTGCCAGCTCACCAGGTCCACTAGCGGGACACAAGCAGTACTTC. Residues: CASSPGPLAGHKQYF.

The sample holds many counts of this clonotype. The V and J genes are TRBV5-1 and TRBJ1-5; D is uncertain. Trimming removed 0 bases from V and 6 bases from J, with 10 bases in between. The germline V gene has CDR1 SGHRS and CDR2 YFSETQ. The CDR3 covers 14 residues. The CDR3 region has the DNA TGCGCCAGCAGCTTGGCAGGAATTGGTCAGCCCCAGCATTTT. Translating it yields CASSLAGIGQPQHF.

This clonotype was counted a few times. A much larger clone differs by one base, so this may be a read error. The CDR3 is CATRSGIGNSPLHF. CDR3 coding DNA: TGTGCCACCAGATCGGGTATAGGGAATTCACCCCTCCACTTT. The rearrangement uses TRBV10-3 and TRBJ1-6; D remains unclear. The CDR3 covers 14 residues. V lost 10 bases to trimming and J lost 7 bases, with 17 bases between them. Per the germline V gene, CDR1 is ENHRY and CDR2 is SYGVKD.

This clonotype was counted ten times or more. The CDR3 is CASSRGGSGANVLTF. CDR3 bases: TGTGCCAGCAGCCGAGGAGGGTCTGGGGCCAACGTCCTGACTTTC. The genes are TRBV6-2 or TRBV6-3 and TRBJ2-6; tentatively, D is TRBD2 (6 bases). Germline V gene data show CDR1 as MNHEY and CDR2 as SVGEGT. V was trimmed by 6 bases and J by 1 base, leaving 10 bases between them. The CDR3 is 15 residues long.

Ten or more counts support this clonotype. The CDR3 DNA sequence: TGCGCCAGCAGCTCCGACAGGGGGCTGGATACGCAGTATTTT. Translation gives CASSSDRGLDTQYF. The chain joins TRBV5-1 to TRBJ2-3; 10 bases agree with TRBD1. Germline V gives CDR1 SGHRS, CDR2 YFSETQ. The V segment lost 3 bases and the J segment 6 bases; nucleotides outside the gene matches: 4. The CDR3 runs 14 residues.

This chain joins TRBV12-3 or TRBV12-4 and TRBJ2-3; 7 bases agree with TRBD2. This CDR3 is built from 16 residues. Losses at the gene ends were 5 bases for V and 2 bases for J; bases not matched to a gene: 10. CDR3 in amino acids: CASSGPRGELTDTQYF. The CDR3, as DNA: TGTGCCAGCAGTGGTCCCCGGGGGGAACTCACAGATACGCAGTATTTT.

The sample holds many counts of this clonotype. The chain employs TRBV5-1 and TRBJ1-1; D gene uncertain. The V gene's germline CDR1 is SGHRS and CDR2 YFSETQ. V lost 5 bases and J lost 2, with 10 bases in between. The CDR3 has 13 residues. The CDR3 is CASSSLGNTEAFF. In DNA, the CDR3 is TGCGCCAGCAGTTCGCTGGGAAACACTGAAGCTTTCTTT.

The chain is built from TRBV4-1 and TRBJ2-7; 8 bases align to TRBD2. The V gene's germline CDR1 is MGHRA and CDR2 YSYEKL. This CDR3 is built from 21 residues. The V gene end was trimmed by 0 bases and the J gene end by 0 bases; junction bases not matched to a gene: 19. CDR3 residues: CASSQDRGSKVAGKSSYEQYF. CDR3 nucleotides: TGCGCCAGCAGCCAAGATCGGGGATCTAAAGTAGCGGGAAAGAGCTCCTACGAGCAGTACTTC.

This clonotype was observed at least ten times. This chain joins TRBV20-1 and TRBJ2-3; D may match TRBD1 or TRBD2 (5 bases each). Per the germline V gene, CDR1 is DFQATT and CDR2 is SNEGSKA (reference sequence). This CDR3 is 15 amino acids long. V was trimmed by 6 bases and J by 0 bases, leaving 16 bases between them. CDR3 coding DNA: TGCAGTGCCGAGAGGGGCGGGCTTAGCACAGATACGCAGTATTTT. It specifies CSAERGGLSTDTQYF.

At least ten counts were recorded for this clonotype. The J gene is TRBJ2-1, the V gene TRBV5-1; maybe TRBD2 (5 bases). The CDR3 has 16 amino acids. V was cut by 4 bases and J by 0 bases, with 14 bases left in between. Germline CDR1 and CDR2: SGHRS and YFSETQ. The CDR3 DNA sequence: TGCGCCAGCAGCGCCGGAGGAATCTTCTCCTACAATGAGCAGTTCTTC. Translating it yields CASSAGGIFSYNEQFF.

The table lists this clonotype with many counts. This chain uses TRBV7-9 with TRBJ1-1, with 7 bases that match TRBD1. Germline CDR1 and CDR2: SEHNR and FQNEAQ (reference sequence). The junction had 8 bases not matched to a gene; V was cut back by 5 bases and J by 5 bases. The CDR3 loop spans 14 amino acids. This CDR3 reads CASSDTGVRTEAFF. CDR3 coding DNA: TGTGCCAGCAGCGATACAGGGGTACGGACTGAAGCTTTCTTT.

This clonotype appeared many times. The V gene is TRBV6-2 or TRBV6-3, the J gene TRBJ2-1; 7 bases fit TRBD1. CDR1 and CDR2 from the germline V gene are MNHEY and SVGEGT. CDR3 size: 17 residues. With V trimmed by 2 bases and J by 5 bases, 12 bases remained unmatched. The CDR3 sequence: CASSYGAPGTADNEQFF. CDR3 coding DNA: TGTGCCAGCAGTTACGGCGCCCCCGGGACAGCCGACAATGAGCAGTTCTTC.

This clonotype was seen ten or more times. V gene TRBV20-1 combines with J gene TRBJ2-1; TRBD2 matches at 11 bases. The V gene's germline CDR1 is DFQATT and CDR2 SNEGSKA (reference sequence). J lost 4 bases, V lost 3 bases, and 2 bases had no gene match. The CDR3 runs 14 residues. CDR3 DNA: TGCAGTGCTAGGACTAGCGGGAAGTACAATGAGCAGTTCTTC. It is translated as CSARTSGKYNEQFF.

This clonotype was picked up many times. This chain joins TRBV28 and TRBJ1-2, with TRBD1 as a possible D gene (5 bases). Trimming stripped 6 bases from V and 5 bases from J, with 16 bases between. Germline V gene sequence: CDR1 MDHEN, CDR2 SYDVKM. CDR3 size: 14 residues. This CDR3 reads CASRSPGTIYGYTF. CDR3 nucleotide sequence: TGTGCCAGCAGGTCCCCCGGGACGATTTATGGCTACACCTTC.

This clonotype was recorded at least ten times. A single base separates this from a much larger clone, so it may be a read error. The chain joins TRBV7-2 to TRBJ1-1; unclear D gene. This CDR3 is 13 amino acids long. Germline V gene lookup returns CDR1 SGHTA and CDR2 FQGNSA. Trimming pared 5 bases from V and 5 bases from J, leaving 12 bases between. The CDR3, as DNA: TGTGCCAGCAGCGACAAACCGGGGACTGAAGCTTTCTTT. It translates to CASSDKPGTEAFF.

This clonotype was seen a handful of times. CDR3: CASSLQGEGGNTIYF. The CDR3 DNA reads as TGCGCCAGCAGCTTACAGGGGGAAGGTGGAAACACCATATATTTT. The rearrangement uses TRBV5-1 and TRBJ1-3; 8 positions match TRBD1. Trimming cost V 2 bases and J 3 bases; bases outside gene matches: 4. This CDR3 has 15 amino acids. Looked up from germline, CDR1 is SGHRS and CDR2 is YFSETQ.

Many counts were recorded for this clonotype. The V gene is TRBV10-3, the J gene TRBJ2-1; 7 bases are shared with TRBD2. The CDR3 length is 13 residues. The V gene's germline CDR1 is ENHRY and CDR2 SYGVKD. V trimming: 7 bases; J trimming: 4 bases; junction bases outside the gene matches: 4. The CDR3 sequence: CAITGSGYNEQFF. As DNA, the CDR3 is TGTGCCATCACCGGTAGCGGGTACAATGAGCAGTTCTTC.

This clonotype has at least ten counts. V is TRBV5-6 and J is TRBJ2-2, with 13 bases that match TRBD2. J lost 3 bases, V lost 4 bases, and 3 bases had no gene match. CDR3 length: 16 amino acids. In germline, CDR1 is SGHDT, CDR2 YYEEEE. In DNA, the CDR3 is TGTGCCAGCAGCGGCGGACTAGCGGGAGACACCGGGGAGCTGTTTTTT. It yields the protein CASSGGLAGDTGELFF.

This clonotype was observed many times. V usage is TRBV5-6 and J usage is TRBJ2-3; a weak D match, TRBD2 (6 bases). Germline CDR1 and CDR2: SGHDT and YYEEEE. V was shortened by 5 bases and J by 0 bases, with 16 bases between the two germline ends. CDR3 length equals 16 residues. The chain's CDR3 is CASRRLEIRSTDTQYF. As DNA, the CDR3 is TGTGCCAGCAGGAGACTAGAGATCCGTAGCACAGATACGCAGTATTTT.

This clonotype was seen repeatedly, ten times or more. This rearrangement joins TRBV29-1 to TRBJ2-3, with D hard to call. The CDR3 is 12 amino acids. Between the trimmed V and J ends, which lost 6 bases and 4 bases, there was a span of 11 bases. Germline V CDR1 and CDR2: SQVTM, ANQGSEA. The CDR3 DNA reads TGCAGCGTCAGATTAGGGTCAGATACGCAGTATTTT. Translating gives CSVRLGSDTQYF.

This clonotype was counted ten times or more. Here the CDR3 reads CASSEGETQYF. The CDR3 DNA follows: TGTGCCAGCAGCGAGGGGGAGACCCAGTACTTC. V usage is TRBV3-1 and J usage is TRBJ2-5, with D perhaps matching TRBD1 or TRBD2 (5 bases each). The germline gives CDR1 LGHDT, CDR2 YNNKEL (reference sequence). CDR3 length equals 11 residues. The ends were cut back, 5 bases at V and 5 bases at J, with 6 bases in the middle.

This clonotype showed up many times. The V and J genes are TRBV4-3 and TRBJ2-1, with TRBD2 identical over 7 bases. After removal of 0 bases from V and 8 bases from J, the junction contained 16 bases not matched to a gene. CDR3 length: 18 amino acids. CDR1 is LGHNA and CDR2 is YSLEER in the germline V gene. The CDR3 DNA reads TGCGCCAGCAGCCAAGATCGGGCGGGAGTCACTATCGTCGATGAGCAGTTCTTC. Amino acid sequence: CASSQDRAGVTIVDEQFF.

In this sample, this clonotype turned up a few times. The chain carries TRBV19 and TRBJ1-2; D is unresolved. CDR1 and CDR2 (germline): LNHDA, SQIVND (reference sequence). The V gene lost 11 bases and the J gene lost 5 bases, with 27 bases spanning the gap. The CDR3 contains 16 residues. CDR3 sequence reads: CARAAVKATLSYGYTF. CDR3 bases: TGTGCCCGGGCTGCGGTGAAAGCCACTCTTTCATATGGCTACACCTTC.

In its sample, this clonotype was seen many times. The chain joins TRBV5-6 to TRBJ2-5, with D maybe TRBD2 (6 bases). Germline CDR1 and CDR2: SGHDT and YYEEEE. Trimming shortened V by 1 base and J by 5 bases, and 15 bases separated the two germline ends. The CDR3 runs to 15 residues. CDR3 bases: TGTGCCAGCAGCTTGCTGCTAGCCGGGACTGAGACCCAGTACTTC. Protein sequence: CASSLLLAGTETQYF.